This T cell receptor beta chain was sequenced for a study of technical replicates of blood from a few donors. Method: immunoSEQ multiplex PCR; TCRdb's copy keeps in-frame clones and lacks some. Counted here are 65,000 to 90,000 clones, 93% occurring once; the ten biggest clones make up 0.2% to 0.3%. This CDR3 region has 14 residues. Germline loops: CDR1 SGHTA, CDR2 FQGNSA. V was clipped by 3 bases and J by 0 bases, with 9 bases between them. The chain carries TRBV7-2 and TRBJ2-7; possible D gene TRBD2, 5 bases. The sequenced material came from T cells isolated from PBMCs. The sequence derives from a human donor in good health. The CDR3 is CASSFPSLSYEQYF. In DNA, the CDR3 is TGTGCCAGCAGCTTTCCTAGCCTCTCCTACGAGCAGTACTTC.